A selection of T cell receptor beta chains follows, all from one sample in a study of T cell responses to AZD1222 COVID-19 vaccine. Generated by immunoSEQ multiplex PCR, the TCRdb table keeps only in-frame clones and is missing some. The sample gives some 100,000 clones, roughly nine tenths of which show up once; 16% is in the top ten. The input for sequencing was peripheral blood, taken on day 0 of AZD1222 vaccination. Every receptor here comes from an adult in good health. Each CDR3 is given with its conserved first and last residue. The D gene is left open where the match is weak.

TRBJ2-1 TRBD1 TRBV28 TGTGCCAGCAGTACGACAGGGAAAGTATACAATGAGCAGTTCTTC CASSTTGKVYNEQFF
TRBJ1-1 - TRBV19 TGTGCCAGTAGTATAGTCACCCGAAACACTGAAGCTTTCTTT CASSIVTRNTEAFF
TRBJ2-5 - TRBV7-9 TGTGCCAGCAGCCCCGGGACCAGTCGGGAGACCCAGTACTTC CASSPGTSRETQYF
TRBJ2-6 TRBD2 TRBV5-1 TGCGCCAGCAGCTTGGCCGTACTAGCGGGAAAGCTAAGCTCTGGGGCCAACGTCCTGACTTTC CASSLAVLAGKLSSGANVLTF
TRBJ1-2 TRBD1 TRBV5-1 TGCGCCAGCAGCCCGGGACAGAACTATGGCTACACCTTC CASSPGQNYGYTF
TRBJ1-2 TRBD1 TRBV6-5 TGTGCCAGCAGTTCAGGCGACAGGGACCACTATGGCTACACCTTC CASSSGDRDHYGYTF
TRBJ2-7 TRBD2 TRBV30 TGTGCCTGGAGTCCACCCTTAGGACTAGCGGGAATCAACGAGCAGTACTTC CAWSPPLGLAGINEQYF
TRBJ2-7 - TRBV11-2 TGTGCCAGCAGCTTTTCAGGGCCCTACGAGCAGTACTTC CASSFSGPYEQYF
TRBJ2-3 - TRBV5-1 TGCGCCAGCACCCCCGAGTACGCCGATACGCAGTATTTT CASTPEYADTQYF
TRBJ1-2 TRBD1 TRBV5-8 TGTGCCAGCAGTATGCGGGACAGGGACTATGGCTACACCTTC CASSMRDRDYGYTF
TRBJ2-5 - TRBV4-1 TGCGCCAGCAGCCCCAACCGAGAGGTCCAAGAGACCCAGTACTTC CASSPNREVQETQYF
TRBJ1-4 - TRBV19 TGTGCCAGTAGTCGAGTATACATGACTCGGGGGACTAATGAAAAACTGTTTTTT CASSRVYMTRGTNEKLFF
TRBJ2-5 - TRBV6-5 TGTGCCAGCAGCCGTTCTATGGGGATCCAAGAGACCCAGTACTTC CASSRSMGIQETQYF
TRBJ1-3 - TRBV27 TGTGCCAGCAGTTCCGTTAGCTCTGGAAACACCATATATTTT CASSSVSSGNTIYF
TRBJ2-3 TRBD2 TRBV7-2 TGTGCCAGCAGCCGGGACTACCTCAGCACAGATACGCAGTATTTT CASSRDYLSTDTQYF
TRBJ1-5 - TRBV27 TGTGCCAGCAGTCCGGACAGCAGCAATCAGCCCCAGCATTTT CASSPDSSNQPQHF
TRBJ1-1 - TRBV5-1 TGCGCCAGCAGCAGGGGGACACCGAACACTGAAGCTTTCTTT CASSRGTPNTEAFF